Each of the 31 T cell receptor beta chains below was sequenced from the same sample in a study of shared clonotypes between healthy human individuals. Assay used: immunoSEQ multiplex PCR; TCRdb lists only in-frame clones, some missing. The data hold some 1.4 million clones, with around 97% observed a single time. The sequencing sample was made of naive CD4+ T cells sorted from blood. The subset was: CD45RA+ positively selected. These receptors came from a man aged 30-40 years in good health.

The chain carries TRBV14 and TRBJ2-7; 7 bases match TRBD1. CDR1 is SGHDN and CDR2 is FVKESK in the germline V gene. Trimming took 1 base from V and 1 from J; bases not matched to a gene: 10. The CDR3 runs to 17 residues. The CDR3 region has the DNA TGTGCCAGCAGCCAAGGGCGCAGAAGACAGGGTTCCTACGAGCAGTACTTC. Its translation is CASSQGRRRQGSYEQYF.

The CDR3 is CASSLVQSLAKNIQYF. The CDR3, as DNA: TGTGCCAGCAGCTTAGTTCAGTCTCTAGCCAAAAACATTCAGTACTTC. This sequence joins TRBV13 and TRBJ2-4, with D unclear. The CDR3 has 16 amino acids. V lost 1 base, J lost 0 bases, and 10 bases lay in between. Germline V gives CDR1 PRHDT, CDR2 FYEKMQ (reference sequence). Filled out from reference TRBV13 and TRBJ2-4, the complete variable domain reads AAGVIQSPRHLIKEKRETATLKCYPIPRHDTVYWYQQGPGQDPQFLISFYEKMQSDKGSIPDRFSAQQFSDYHSELNMSSLELGDSALYFCASSLVQSLAKNIQYFGAGTRLSVL.

V gene TRBV2 combines with J gene TRBJ2-7; 9 nucleotides line up with TRBD1. The germline V gene has CDR1 SNHLY and CDR2 FYNNEI. This CDR3 is built from 15 residues. Trimming at V came to 5 bases and at J to 1 base, leaving 6 bases not matched to a gene. The chain's CDR3 is CASSLTGTGSYEQYF. CDR3 DNA sequence: TGTGCCAGCAGTCTTACCGGGACAGGGTCCTACGAGCAGTACTTC.

The V gene is TRBV5-1, the J gene TRBJ2-1, with D tentatively TRBD2 (5 bases). Trimming took off 4 bases at V and 1 base at J, with 12 bases between the two ends. The germline V gene has CDR1 SGHRS and CDR2 YFSETQ. The CDR3 has 15 amino acids. CDR3: CASSPPRGSYNEQFF. In DNA form, the CDR3 reads TGCGCCAGCAGCCCACCCCGAGGGTCCTACAATGAGCAGTTCTTC.

The chain has TRBV27 and TRBJ2-5; TRBD2 matches 13 bases. This CDR3 contains 17 residues. J was trimmed by 4 bases and V by 6 bases; bases with no gene match: 11. Looked up from germline, CDR1 is MNHEY and CDR2 is SMNVEV (reference sequence). CDR3 region: CASSPRLAGGLGETQYF. The CDR3, as DNA: TGTGCCAGCAGCCCGAGACTAGCGGGAGGTTTAGGAGAGACCCAGTACTTC.

This clone has just one count. The chain has TRBV6-4 and TRBJ2-1; D gene ambiguous. The germline V and J ends were trimmed by 2 bases and 0 bases, with 11 bases remaining between them. CDR3 size: 16 residues. Germline CDR1 reads MRHNA; CDR2 reads SNTAGT. The CDR3 here is CASSDRRALSYNEQFF. The CDR3 region has the DNA TGTGCCAGCAGTGACCGTCGGGCCCTCTCCTACAATGAGCAGTTCTTC.

This clone showed up just once. Different DNA sequences within this sample yield the same CDR3. V is TRBV18 and J is TRBJ2-7, with D uncertain. This CDR3 contains 14 residues. Trimming removed 6 bases at V and 1 base at J, with 13 bases between. Germline CDR1 KGHSH, CDR2 LQKENI. In DNA form, the CDR3 reads TGTGCCAGCTCGCGGACCGATGGGTCCTACGAGCAGTACTTC. Its protein product is CASSRTDGSYEQYF.

The genes are TRBV4-1 and TRBJ2-5; a weak D match, TRBD2 (5 bases). Germline V gives CDR1 MGHRA, CDR2 YSYEKL. The germline V and J ends were trimmed by 0 bases and 5 bases, with 13 bases remaining between them. The CDR3 consists of 15 residues. The DNA of the CDR3 is TGCGCCAGCAGCCAAGATGGACTCCCCCTTGAGACCCAGTACTTC. Protein: CASSQDGLPLETQYF.

The chain carries TRBV27 and TRBJ2-5; the match to TRBD2 covers 7 bases. Germline lookup yields CDR1 MNHEY and CDR2 SMNVEV (reference sequence). Germline trimming cut 6 bases from V and 7 bases from J; bases unmatched to any gene: 11. This CDR3 has 14 residues. The CDR3 DNA reads TGTGCCAGCAGGGTGACTGGAGGCGGGAGGACCCAGTACTTC. It yields the protein CASRVTGGGRTQYF.

This clone has just one count. The rearrangement uses TRBV4-3 and TRBJ2-2; 9 bases are a match to TRBD1. The J segment lost 4 bases and the V segment lost 4 bases, leaving 7 bases of the junction unmatched. Per germline, CDR1 LGHNA and CDR2 YSLEER. The CDR3 loop spans 16 amino acids. The chain's CDR3 is CASSLWTGVSTGELFF. The CDR3 nucleotides read TGCGCCAGCAGCCTGTGGACAGGGGTGAGCACCGGGGAGCTGTTTTTT.

This clone was counted once. V is TRBV10-3 and J is TRBJ2-7, with 13 positions matching TRBD2. Losses at the gene ends were 4 bases for V and 4 bases for J; bases not matched to a gene: 10. Germline lookup yields CDR1 ENHRY and CDR2 SYGVKD. The CDR3 consists of 17 residues. The CDR3 nucleotides read TGTGCCATCAGTGTCTTACGGACTAGCGGGAGTTTGTACGAGCAGTACTTC. Protein sequence: CAISVLRTSGSLYEQYF.

V is TRBV10-3 and J is TRBJ1-5, with TRBD1 matching over 8 bases. The CDR3 has 14 amino acids. The germline V gene has CDR1 ENHRY and CDR2 SYGVKD. The V segment lost 6 bases and the J segment 2 bases; nucleotides outside the gene matches: 3. This CDR3 reads CAIRADRGNQPQHF. The CDR3 bases are TGTGCCATCAGAGCGGACAGGGGCAATCAGCCCCAGCATTTT.

The chain has TRBV6-4 and TRBJ2-2; TRBD1 might be the D (6 bases). The V end lost 5 bases, the J end lost 7 bases, and 11 bases lay between the germline ends. The V gene's germline CDR1 is MRHNA and CDR2 SNTAGT. The CDR3 totals 13 residues. The CDR3, as DNA: TGTGCCAGCAGTTCACAGGGAATCGGGGAGCTGTTTTTT. It translates to CASSSQGIGELFF.

This chain links TRBV5-1 with TRBJ2-1; D is perhaps TRBD1 (6 bases). There are 15 residues in the CDR3. Trimming left V 2 bases short and J 6 bases short, with 15 bases between. The germline gives CDR1 SGHRS, CDR2 YFSETQ. In nucleotides, the CDR3 is TGCGCCAGCAGCTTCGTACAGGGTTCTGGCAATGAGCAGTTCTTC. Its translation is CASSFVQGSGNEQFF.

CDR3 coding DNA: TGCGCCAGCAGCGCACGTCCTAGCGGTGCCTACGAGCAGTACTTC. Translated: CASSARPSGAYEQYF. This chain connects TRBV5-1 to TRBJ2-7; 7 bases agree with TRBD2. Per the germline V gene, CDR1 is SGHRS and CDR2 is YFSETQ. The CDR3 runs to 15 residues. With V trimmed by 4 bases and J by 2 bases, 9 bases remained unmatched.

The chain uses TRBV15 and TRBJ2-7, with D possibly matching TRBD2 (7 bases). Germline V CDR1 and CDR2: LNHNV, YYDKDF (reference sequence). CDR3 length equals 15 residues. V gave up 3 bases and J gave up 5 bases, with 17 bases separating them. The CDR3 region has the DNA TGTGCCACCAGCAGGCCGGGGGGCGCCCGCCACGAGCAGTACTTC. It yields the protein CATSRPGGARHEQYF.

The V call is TRBV5-1, the J call TRBJ2-1; 9 bases align to TRBD1. The germline V gene has CDR1 SGHRS and CDR2 YFSETQ. This CDR3 comprises 16 residues. J was trimmed by 4 bases and V by 4 bases; bases with no gene match: 9. The CDR3 here is CASSRLTGGVYNEQFF. The CDR3 DNA follows: TGCGCCAGCAGCCGATTGACAGGGGGGGTATACAATGAGCAGTTCTTC.

The chain carries TRBV4-1 and TRBJ2-2; 13 positions agree with TRBD2. The CDR3 is 15 residues long. CDR1 is MGHRA and CDR2 is YSYEKL in the germline V gene. Trimming took 4 bases from V and 5 from J; bases not matched to a gene: 1. The CDR3 region has the DNA TGCGCCAGCAGCCCACTAGCGGGAGGGACCGGGGAGCTGTTTTTT. This sequence encodes CASSPLAGGTGELFF.

J is TRBJ2-7 and V is TRBV5-1; possible D gene TRBD1, 6 bases. The CDR3 totals 14 residues. Germline CDR1 SGHRS, CDR2 YFSETQ. V was shortened by 0 bases and J by 3 bases, with 10 bases between the two germline ends. CDR3 coding DNA: TGCGCCAGCAGCTTGGGGGACATCCTCTACGAGCAGTACTTC. This encodes CASSLGDILYEQYF.

The rearrangement uses TRBV5-8 and TRBJ2-1; D remains ambiguous. The V end lost 4 bases, the J end lost 4 bases, and 15 bases lay between the germline ends. Germline V gene sequence: CDR1 SGHTS, CDR2 YDEGEE. The CDR3 length is 15 residues. CDR3 sequence reads: CASSPRPGFYNEQFF. In DNA form, the CDR3 reads TGTGCCAGCAGCCCAAGGCCCGGGTTTTACAATGAGCAGTTCTTC.

The count of this clone is one. This chain connects TRBV6-1 to TRBJ2-6; maybe TRBD2 (6 bases). CDR1 MNHNS and CDR2 SASEGT come from the germline V gene. V was pared by 7 bases and J by 2 bases, with 9 bases between. CDR3 length: 14 residues. The CDR3 sequence: CASMRRAGANVLTF. The CDR3 coding sequence is TGTGCCAGCATGAGGAGGGCTGGGGCCAACGTCCTGACTTTC.

This sequence joins TRBV11-2 and TRBJ2-1, with a weak D call TRBD1 (6 bases). V lost 5 bases to trimming and J lost 4 bases, with 18 bases between them. This CDR3 is 16 amino acids long. Germline V gene sequence: CDR1 SGHAT, CDR2 FQNNGV. CDR3 DNA: TGTGCCAGCAGCACCCGGCAGGGGTTTGAATACAATGAGCAGTTCTTC. It yields the protein CASSTRQGFEYNEQFF. The full variable domain, with the rest looked up from reference TRBV11-2 and TRBJ2-1, is EAGVAQSPRYKIIEKRQSVAFWCNPISGHATLYWYQQILGQGPKLLIQFQNNGVVDDSQLPKDRFSAERLKGVDSTLKIQPAKLEDSAVYLCASSTRQGFEYNEQFFGPGTRLTVL.

The V gene is TRBV27, the J gene TRBJ1-2; TRBD1 matches at 10 bases. V trimming: 2 bases; J trimming: 4 bases; junction bases outside the gene matches: 7. The germline V gene encodes CDR1 MNHEY and CDR2 SMNVEV (reference sequence). This CDR3 contains 16 residues. The CDR3 loop is CASSLMSGQGSYGYTF. The DNA of the CDR3 is TGTGCCAGCAGTTTAATGTCGGGACAGGGGAGCTATGGCTACACCTTC.

On this clone itself: The same CDR3 arises from other DNA sequences in this sample as well. This chain connects TRBV7-2 to TRBJ2-5; a possible D gene is TRBD1 (5 bases). The CDR3 spans 14 residues. Germline assignment: CDR1 SGHTA and CDR2 FQGNSA. With 3 bases removed from V and 2 bases from J, the gap between germline ends came to 10 bases. The CDR3 loop is CASSFRQPQETQYF. The CDR3 DNA reads TGTGCCAGCAGCTTCAGACAGCCGCAAGAGACCCAGTACTTC.

The V gene is TRBV7-2, the J gene TRBJ2-1; no definite D call. CDR3 length: 16 residues. Germline V gene sequence: CDR1 SGHTA, CDR2 FQGNSA. The V and J ends lost 3 bases and 3 bases respectively, with 15 bases between them. The CDR3 DNA sequence: TGTGCCAGCAGCTTGTATGGCGGCAAAATCTACAATGAGCAGTTCTTC. Translated, it gives CASSLYGGKIYNEQFF.

V gene TRBV10-1 combines with J gene TRBJ2-2; 12 nucleotides agree with TRBD2. V shed 0 bases and J 10 bases; nucleotides not matched to a gene: 6. The CDR3 totals 16 residues. Germline values: CDR1 WNHNN, CDR2 SYGVQD (reference sequence). The CDR3 DNA sequence: TGCGCCAGCAGTGAGTCGCTAGCGGGAGGGCCTGTGGAGCTGTTTTTT. Its translation: CASSESLAGGPVELFF.

The J gene is TRBJ1-1, the V gene TRBV6-1; D gene unclear. CDR1 and CDR2 from the germline V gene are MNHNS and SASEGT. V lost 2 bases and J 3 bases, leaving 13 bases between the germline ends. The length of the CDR3 is 15 residues. The CDR3: CASSEQSPSDTEAFF. The DNA of the CDR3 is TGTGCCAGCAGTGAACAGTCTCCTTCGGACACTGAAGCTTTCTTT.

Concerning this clone itself: Relative to the germline gene, one junction end is altered; a read error may explain this. The V gene is TRBV7-7, the J gene TRBJ2-3, with 14 bases aligning to TRBD2. Germline V gene data show CDR1 as SSHAT and CDR2 as FNYEAQ (reference sequence). This CDR3 spans 16 amino acids. The CDR3 sequence is CASSPGLAGASNTQYF. The CDR3, as DNA: TGTGCTAGCAGCCCGGGACTAGCGGGAGCTTCAAATACGCAGTATTTT.

V and J are TRBV9 and TRBJ1-1, with a tentative D call TRBD1 (5 bases). CDR3 length: 15 residues. Trimming took 1 base from V and 4 from J, leaving 14 bases between them. Germline-derived CDR1 and CDR2 are SGDLS and YYNGEE. The CDR3 loop reads CASSVSGGASTEAFF. Here the CDR3 DNA reads TGTGCCAGCAGCGTATCGGGAGGGGCGTCCACTGAAGCTTTCTTT.

V and J are TRBV29-1 and TRBJ1-4; a possible D gene is TRBD1 (6 bases). Per germline, CDR1 SQVTM and CDR2 ANQGSEA. This CDR3 comprises 13 residues. Between the trimmed V and J ends, which lost 6 bases and 8 bases, there was a span of 16 bases. The CDR3 protein is CSVQRGVGEKLFF. In DNA, the CDR3 is TGCAGCGTCCAAAGGGGGGTAGGGGAAAAACTGTTTTTT.

The chain is built from TRBV5-4 and TRBJ2-1; the D gene is possibly TRBD2 (5 bases). V was trimmed by 4 bases and J by 2 bases, leaving 13 bases between them. The CDR3 spans 15 residues. The germline gives CDR1 SGHNT, CDR2 YYREEE (reference sequence). CDR3 residues: CASSRSGTTYNEQFF. DNA of the CDR3: TGTGCCAGCAGCCGCTCGGGAACTACCTACAATGAGCAGTTCTTC.